These 14 T cell receptor beta chains share one sample of origin, sequenced in a study of CD8 T cells in ankylosing spondylitis. TCRdb analysed the 5' RACE reads with MiXCR anew, one entry per CDR3 protein. This sample has about 110,000 distinct CDR3 sequences, with approximately 25% found just once. Sequences were obtained from synovial fluid, either unsorted or a sorted T cell fraction (not recorded which). The receptors originated from a male donor with ankylosing spondylitis.

The V and J genes are TRBV6-5 and TRBJ1-5; 7 positions agree with TRBD1. Germline V gene lookup returns CDR1 MNHEY and CDR2 SVGAGI. This CDR3 has 14 residues. V lost 0 bases, J lost 5 bases, and 1 base stayed unmatched. CDR3: CASSYSGGDQPQHF. The CDR3, as DNA: TGTGCCAGCAGTTACTCAGGGGGCGATCAGCCCCAGCATTTT.

The V and J genes are TRBV7-2 and TRBJ2-5; TRBD2 matches at 7 bases. Germline V gives CDR1 SGHTA, CDR2 FQGNSA. CDR3 length: 15 residues. Trimming took 1 base from V and 5 from J; bases not matched to a gene: 7. CDR3 region: CASSLEAREYETQYF. The DNA for the CDR3 is TGTGCCAGCAGCTTAGAAGCGCGGGAGTACGAGACCCAGTACTTC.

J is TRBJ2-1 and V is TRBV24-1, with D perhaps matching TRBD2 (6 bases). This CDR3 is 17 amino acids long. Germline assignment: CDR1 KGHDR and CDR2 SFDVKD. The ends were cut back, 3 bases at V and 2 bases at J, with 16 bases in the middle. CDR3 residues: CATSDTPGRDPYNEQFF. CDR3 coding DNA: TGTGCCACCAGTGATACCCCCGGGCGGGACCCCTACAATGAGCAGTTCTTC.

V gene TRBV15 combines with J gene TRBJ2-1; 9 bases are shared with TRBD2. The germline V gene has CDR1 LNHNV and CDR2 YYDKDF (reference sequence). V trimming: 7 bases; J trimming: 3 bases; junction bases outside the gene matches: 4. The CDR3 sequence is 14 residues long. This CDR3 reads CATIPSGDYNEQFF. The CDR3 nucleotides read TGTGCCACCATACCTAGCGGGGACTACAATGAGCAGTTCTTC. Supplemented by reference TRBV15 and TRBJ2-1, the full variable domain reads DAMVIQNPRYQVTQFGKPVTLSCSQTLNHNVMYWYQQKSSQAPKLLFHYYDKDFNNEADTPDNFQSRRPNTSFCFLDIRSPGLGDTAMYLCATIPSGDYNEQFFGPGTRLTVL.

V is TRBV29-1 and J is TRBJ1-1; TRBD1 matches 9 bases. The V segment lost 3 bases and the J segment 5 bases; nucleotides outside the gene matches: 4. There are 13 residues in the CDR3. Germline loops: CDR1 SQVTM, CDR2 ANQGSEA. DNA for the CDR3: TGCAGCGTTGAGAAGGGACAGGGTACTGAAGCTTTCTTT. It is translated as CSVEKGQGTEAFF.

This clonotype showed up just a few times. The gene calls are TRBV5-8 and TRBJ2-1; 13 bases match TRBD2. There are 13 residues in the CDR3. Germline V gene lookup returns CDR1 SGHTS and CDR2 YDEGEE. V lost 7 bases to trimming and J lost 7 bases; unmatched junction nucleotides: 2. The CDR3 DNA is TGTGCCAGCGCGGGACTAGCGGGAAATGAGCAGTTCTTC. Amino acid sequence: CASAGLAGNEQFF.

This clonotype was seen a handful of times. V and J are TRBV5-1 and TRBJ1-1, with 9 bases identical to TRBD1. The trim removed 2 bases at V and 4 bases at J, leaving 3 bases unmatched. The CDR3 totals 14 residues. Germline-derived CDR1 and CDR2 are SGHRS and YFSETQ. For the CDR3, the DNA is TGCGCCAGCAGCTTTACAGGGGGCTCCACTGAAGCTTTCTTT. Its protein product is CASSFTGGSTEAFF.

V gene TRBV5-1 combines with J gene TRBJ2-1, with 9 bases identical to TRBD2. Germline CDR1 is SGHRS and CDR2 is YFSETQ. Unmatched junction bases numbered 7, after V lost 4 bases and J lost 2 bases. There are 16 residues in the CDR3. This chain's CDR3 is CASSKTIAGAYNEQFF. DNA of the CDR3: TGCGCCAGCAGCAAAACCATAGCGGGAGCCTACAATGAGCAGTTCTTC.

This clonotype has ten or more counts. The chain is built from TRBV11-2 and TRBJ2-3, with D unresolved. Germline V CDR1 and CDR2: SGHAT, FQNNGV. The ends were cut back, 2 bases at V and 3 bases at J, with 6 bases in the middle. The CDR3 runs to 13 residues. The CDR3 DNA follows: TGTGCCAGCAGCTTATCTCGGACAGATACGCAGTATTTT. This encodes CASSLSRTDTQYF.

This clonotype came up a few times. The rearrangement joins TRBV10-3 to TRBJ2-1; TRBD1 matches 7 bases. V was clipped by 7 bases and J by 1 base; unmatched bases: 10. Germline V gene sequence: CDR1 ENHRY, CDR2 SYGVKD. CDR3 size: 16 residues. Here the CDR3 DNA reads TGTGCCATCACCCCCGGACAGGCGTTATCCTACAATGAGCAGTTCTTC. This translates into CAITPGQALSYNEQFF.

This clonotype was picked up a small number of times. The CDR3 region is CSVQTAVLVDGYTF. The DNA for the CDR3 is TGCAGCGTCCAAACGGCAGTCTTAGTGGATGGCTACACCTTC. The J gene is TRBJ1-2, the V gene TRBV29-1, with D unclear. The V and J ends lost 6 bases and 6 bases respectively, with 20 bases between them. Germline V gives CDR1 SQVTM, CDR2 ANQGSEA. The CDR3 is 14 residues long.

The genes are TRBV25-1 and TRBJ2-7; the match to TRBD2 covers 8 bases. CDR1 is MGHDK, CDR2 SYGVNS, per germline. The trim removed 1 base at V and 1 base at J, leaving 12 bases unmatched. This CDR3 is 18 amino acids long. This CDR3 is CASSELEKREKSSYEQYV. The CDR3 nucleotides read TGTGCCAGCAGTGAATTAGAAAAGCGGGAGAAATCTTCCTACGAGCAGTACGTC.

There are many counts of this clonotype. The rearrangement links TRBV14 to TRBJ1-1; the D is unclear. The CDR3 is 13 amino acids. The germline V gene encodes CDR1 SGHDN and CDR2 FVKESK. Trimming pared 1 base from V and 3 bases from J, leaving 6 bases between. The CDR3 nucleotides read TGTGCCAGCAGCCAAGCGGATTACACTGAAGCTTTCTTT. This encodes CASSQADYTEAFF.

This chain joins TRBV20-1 and TRBJ1-1; a possible D gene is TRBD1 (5 bases). This CDR3 has 15 residues. The V end was cut by 5 bases, the J end by 3 bases, with 19 bases between. The germline V gene encodes CDR1 DFQATT and CDR2 SNEGSKA (reference sequence). Written as DNA, the CDR3 is TGCAGTGCTCCCCCCGCTACAGGCGGGGACACTGAAGCTTTCTTT. Protein product: CSAPPATGGDTEAFF.